A single sample is the source of the 18 T cell receptor beta chains below, sequenced in a study of blood T cell repertoires in COVID-19. Measured with immunoSEQ multiplex PCR; TCRdb has only the in-frame clones, and not every one. This sample has nearly 50,000 clones, with under 90% found just once. The specimen sequenced was peripheral blood. Receptor source: a woman of 80 years or more with COVID-19, enrolled during active disease.

V gene TRBV20-1 combines with J gene TRBJ2-1, with D possibly being TRBD2 (5 bases). Trimming stripped 3 bases from V and 10 bases from J, with 16 bases between. This CDR3 region has 13 residues. Germline lookup yields CDR1 DFQATT and CDR2 SNEGSKA (reference sequence). This CDR3 reads CSASHPGTGEQFF. In DNA form, the CDR3 reads TGCAGTGCTAGTCATCCCGGAACGGGGGAGCAGTTCTTC.

The J gene is TRBJ1-1, the V gene TRBV3-1 (or the pseudogene TRBV3-2); D gene ambiguous. Germline assignment: CDR1 LGHDT and CDR2 YNNKEL (reference sequence). Trimming pared 2 bases from V and 5 bases from J, leaving 9 bases between. This CDR3 spans 13 amino acids. The CDR3 DNA reads as TGTGCCAGCAGCCAATTACGGGGAACTGAAGCTTTCTTT. Translation gives CASSQLRGTEAFF.

This clone was detected once. V usage is TRBV19 and J usage is TRBJ1-6; TRBD1 is a possible D gene (5 bases). Germline V gene data show CDR1 as LNHDA and CDR2 as SQIVND (reference sequence). This CDR3 region has 17 residues. V lost 5 bases and J lost 7, with 21 bases in between. CDR3 amino acids: CASSSGHNLIGNSPLHF. The CDR3 DNA is TGTGCCAGTAGTTCCGGACATAACTTGATAGGAAATTCACCCCTCCACTTT.

V usage is TRBV9 and J usage is TRBJ2-1, with 10 positions matching TRBD1. This CDR3 is built from 19 residues. Unmatched junction bases numbered 13, after V lost 0 bases and J lost 4 bases. Germline CDR1 SGDLS, CDR2 YYNGEE. CDR3 bases: TGTGCCAGCAGCGTAGTTGAGCGGTTGGGACAGGGGCAGTACAATGAGCAGTTCTTC. Amino acid sequence: CASSVVERLGQGQYNEQFF.

The rearrangement links TRBV5-5 to TRBJ1-3; 7 bases line up with TRBD1. CDR1 is SGHKS and CDR2 is YYEKEE in the germline V gene (reference sequence). The J segment lost 8 bases and the V segment lost 0 bases, leaving 11 bases of the junction unmatched. The CDR3 has 16 residues. CDR3 residues: CASSLVGGRASHTIYF. The CDR3, as DNA: TGTGCCAGCAGCTTGGTAGGGGGCAGGGCATCACACACCATATATTTT.

V gene TRBV10-3 combines with J gene TRBJ2-3, with TRBD1 matching 7 bases. Trimming took 9 bases from V and 2 from J; bases not matched to a gene: 8. CDR1 is ENHRY and CDR2 is SYGVKD in the germline V gene. The CDR3 has 14 residues. As DNA, the CDR3 is TGTGCCATAGAGGGACAGCCAAACACAGATACGCAGTATTTT. The encoded protein is CAIEGQPNTDTQYF.

This chain links TRBV6-6 with TRBJ2-5; D may be TRBD1 (5 bases). The V gene lost 6 bases and the J gene lost 7 bases, with 15 bases spanning the gap. Germline CDR1 and CDR2: MNHNY and SVGAGI (reference sequence). This CDR3 comprises 13 residues. Written as DNA, the CDR3 is TGTGCCAGCAGCCTAGGGGCCTCGGGGACCCAGTACTTC. This codes for CASSLGASGTQYF.

The CDR3 coding sequence is TGTGCCAGCAGTTCCCCCGGGACAGACTACGAGCAGTACTTC. It encodes CASSSPGTDYEQYF. This rearrangement joins TRBV28 to TRBJ2-7; 7 positions match TRBD1. With V trimmed by 4 bases and J by 3 bases, 6 bases remained unmatched. There are 14 residues in the CDR3. CDR1 and CDR2 (germline): MDHEN, SYDVKM.

The chain carries TRBV29-1 and TRBJ1-4; 8 bases are a match to TRBD1. This CDR3 has 14 residues. V gave up 7 bases and J gave up 8 bases; unmatched junction bases: 12. Germline CDR1 and CDR2: SQVTM and ANQGSEA. CDR3 in amino acids: CSARTGSGKEKLFF. DNA of the CDR3: TGCAGCGCTCGGACAGGGTCGGGTAAAGAAAAACTGTTTTTT. Looking up the rest from reference TRBV29-1 and TRBJ1-4 gives the full variable domain: SAVISQKPSRDICQRGTSLTIQCQVDSQVTMMFWYRQQPGQSLTLIATANQGSEATYESGFVIDKFPISRPNLTFSTLTVSNMSPEDSSIYLCSARTGSGKEKLFFGSGTQLSVL.

The table lists this clone with a count of one. The chain combines TRBV6-5 with TRBJ2-7, with TRBD1 matching over 9 bases. The germline gives CDR1 MNHEY, CDR2 SVGAGI. The CDR3 contains 15 residues. Trimming took 11 bases from V and 2 from J; bases not matched to a gene: 13. The CDR3 loop reads CAGLLPGQGTYEQYF. The DNA of the CDR3 is TGTGCCGGCCTTCTCCCGGGACAGGGAACCTACGAGCAGTACTTC.

This chain links TRBV11-2 with TRBJ1-1, with D maybe TRBD1 (5 bases). The V end was cut by 8 bases, the J end by 3 bases, with 16 bases between. The germline gives CDR1 SGHAT, CDR2 FQNNGV. CDR3 length: 14 residues. CDR3 sequence reads: CASPDTGADTEAFF. CDR3 in DNA: TGTGCCAGCCCCGACACTGGGGCGGACACTGAAGCTTTCTTT.

The chain couples TRBV2 to TRBJ1-2; D is perhaps TRBD1 (6 bases). The CDR3 totals 13 residues. In germline, CDR1 is SNHLY, CDR2 FYNNEI. V was pared by 6 bases and J by 7 bases, with 15 bases between. The CDR3 DNA reads as TGTGCCAGCAGGGACAGACCCCCATCTGGCTACACCTTC. Residues: CASRDRPPSGYTF.

This clone showed up just once. V usage is TRBV12-3 or TRBV12-4 and J usage is TRBJ1-1; D is ambiguous. This CDR3 has 11 amino acids. Trimming shortened V by 5 bases and J by 8 bases, and 9 bases separated the two germline ends. CDR3 sequence: CASSKQIEAFF. For the CDR3, the DNA is TGTGCCAGCAGTAAACAGATAGAAGCTTTCTTT.

The chain joins TRBV5-1 to TRBJ2-3; D perhaps matches TRBD1 (6 bases). The ends were cut back, 4 bases at V and 0 bases at J, with 6 bases in the middle. The CDR3 runs to 13 residues. Germline values: CDR1 SGHRS, CDR2 YFSETQ. The CDR3 bases are TGCGCCAGCAGCCAGGGGAGCACAGATACGCAGTATTTT. Translation gives CASSQGSTDTQYF.

The chain recombines TRBV28 with TRBJ1-5; D gene unclear. The CDR3 extends over 16 amino acids. V lost 2 bases and J 0 bases, leaving 11 bases between the germline ends. Germline CDR1 and CDR2: MDHEN and SYDVKM. CDR3 amino acids: CASSLLSTTSNQPQHF. CDR3 coding DNA: TGTGCCAGCAGTTTACTGTCCACTACTAGCAATCAGCCCCAGCATTTT.

This sequence joins TRBV2 and TRBJ2-3, with 8 bases matching TRBD2. The CDR3 consists of 15 residues. Germline V gene data show CDR1 as SNHLY and CDR2 as FYNNEI. The junction had 10 bases not matched to a gene; V was cut back by 7 bases and J by 4 bases. The CDR3 DNA reads as TGTGCCAGCAAGCCCGCGGGGGGACGGGCAGATACGCAGTATTTT. This encodes CASKPAGGRADTQYF.

The CDR3 sequence is CAISERGPYYEQYF. In DNA, the CDR3 is TGTGCCATCAGTGAAAGGGGGCCGTACTACGAGCAGTACTTC. The chain carries TRBV10-3 and TRBJ2-7; TRBD1 agrees at 7 bases. J was trimmed by 3 bases and V by 3 bases; bases with no gene match: 5. Germline CDR1 ENHRY, CDR2 SYGVKD. The CDR3 runs to 14 residues.

V is TRBV28 and J is TRBJ1-4; D remains ambiguous. V lost 8 bases to trimming and J lost 8 bases, with 18 bases between them. This CDR3 has 14 residues. Germline-derived CDR1 and CDR2 are MDHEN and SYDVKM. CDR3 residues: CASLESGRGEKLFF. CDR3 sequence (DNA): TGTGCCAGCCTAGAATCGGGCCGGGGAGAAAAACTGTTTTTT.